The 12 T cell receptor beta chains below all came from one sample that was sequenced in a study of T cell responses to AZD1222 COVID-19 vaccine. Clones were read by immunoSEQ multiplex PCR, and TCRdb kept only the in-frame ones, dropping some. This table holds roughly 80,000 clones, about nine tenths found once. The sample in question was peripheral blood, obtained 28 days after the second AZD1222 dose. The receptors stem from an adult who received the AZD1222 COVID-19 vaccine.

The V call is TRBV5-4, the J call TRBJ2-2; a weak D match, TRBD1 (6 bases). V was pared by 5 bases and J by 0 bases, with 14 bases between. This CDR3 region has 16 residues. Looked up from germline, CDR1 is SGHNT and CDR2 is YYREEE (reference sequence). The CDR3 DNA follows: TGTGCCAGCAGACGTGACAGGCAGCCGAACACCGGGGAGCTGTTTTTT. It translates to CASRRDRQPNTGELFF.

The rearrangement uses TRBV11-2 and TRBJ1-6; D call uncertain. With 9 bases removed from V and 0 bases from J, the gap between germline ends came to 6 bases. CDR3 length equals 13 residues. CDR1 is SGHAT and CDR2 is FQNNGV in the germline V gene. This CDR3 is CASRISYNSPLHF. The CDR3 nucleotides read TGTGCCAGTCGAATCTCCTATAATTCACCCCTCCACTTT.

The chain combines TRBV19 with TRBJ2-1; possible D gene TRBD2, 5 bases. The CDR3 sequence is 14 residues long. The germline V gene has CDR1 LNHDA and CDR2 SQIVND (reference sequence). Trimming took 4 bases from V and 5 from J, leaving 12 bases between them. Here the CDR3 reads CASSSYSVDNEQFF. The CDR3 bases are TGTGCCAGTAGTAGTTATAGCGTAGACAATGAGCAGTTCTTC.

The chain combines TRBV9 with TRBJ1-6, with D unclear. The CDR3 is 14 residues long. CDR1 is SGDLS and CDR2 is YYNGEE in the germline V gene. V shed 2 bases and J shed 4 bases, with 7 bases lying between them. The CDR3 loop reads CASSVGSYNSPLHF. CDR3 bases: TGTGCCAGCAGCGTTGGCAGTTATAATTCACCCCTCCACTTT. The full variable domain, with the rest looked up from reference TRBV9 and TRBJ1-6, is DSGVTQTPKHLITATGQRVTLRCSPRSGDLSVYWYQQSLDQGLQFLIQYYNGEERAKGNILERFSAQQFPDLHSELNLSSLELGDSALYFCASSVGSYNSPLHFGNGTRLTVT.

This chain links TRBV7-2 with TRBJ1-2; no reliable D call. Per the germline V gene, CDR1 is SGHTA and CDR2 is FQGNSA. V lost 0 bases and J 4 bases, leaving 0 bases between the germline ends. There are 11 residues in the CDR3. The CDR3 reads CASSLAYGYTF. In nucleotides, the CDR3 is TGTGCCAGCAGCTTAGCCTATGGCTACACCTTC.

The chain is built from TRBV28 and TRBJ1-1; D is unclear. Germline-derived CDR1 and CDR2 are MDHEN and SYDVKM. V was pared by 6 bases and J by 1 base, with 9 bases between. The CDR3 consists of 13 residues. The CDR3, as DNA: TGTGCCAGCAGACTGGTCGGGAACACTGAAGCTTTCTTT. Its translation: CASRLVGNTEAFF.

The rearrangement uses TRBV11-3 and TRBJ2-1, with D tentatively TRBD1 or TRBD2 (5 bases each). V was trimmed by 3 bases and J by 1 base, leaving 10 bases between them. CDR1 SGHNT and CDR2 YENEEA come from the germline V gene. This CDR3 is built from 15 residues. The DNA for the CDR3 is TGTGCCAGCAGCTTCGGGACGGCGTCCTACAATGAGCAGTTCTTC. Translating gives CASSFGTASYNEQFF.

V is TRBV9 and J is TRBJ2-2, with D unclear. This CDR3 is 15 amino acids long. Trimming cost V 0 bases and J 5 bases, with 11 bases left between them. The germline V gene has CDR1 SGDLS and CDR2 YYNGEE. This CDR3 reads CASSVGVAITGELFF. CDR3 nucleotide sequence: TGTGCCAGCAGCGTAGGGGTGGCGATAACCGGGGAGCTGTTTTTT. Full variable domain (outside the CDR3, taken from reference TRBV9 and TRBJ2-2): DSGVTQTPKHLITATGQRVTLRCSPRSGDLSVYWYQQSLDQGLQFLIQYYNGEERAKGNILERFSAQQFPDLHSELNLSSLELGDSALYFCASSVGVAITGELFFGEGSRLTVL.

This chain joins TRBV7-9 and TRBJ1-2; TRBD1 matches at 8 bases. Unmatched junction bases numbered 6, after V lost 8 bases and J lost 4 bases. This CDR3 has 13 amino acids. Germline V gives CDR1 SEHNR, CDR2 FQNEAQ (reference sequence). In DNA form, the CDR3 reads TGTGCCAGCGCGGACAGGGCCCTCTATGGCTACACCTTC. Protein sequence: CASADRALYGYTF. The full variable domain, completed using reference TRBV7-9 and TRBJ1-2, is DTGVSQNPRHKITKRGQNVTFRCDPISEHNRLYWYRQTLGQGPEFLTYFQNEAQLEKSRLLSDRFSAERPKGSFSTLEIQRTEQGDSAMYLCASADRALYGYTFGSGTRLTVV.

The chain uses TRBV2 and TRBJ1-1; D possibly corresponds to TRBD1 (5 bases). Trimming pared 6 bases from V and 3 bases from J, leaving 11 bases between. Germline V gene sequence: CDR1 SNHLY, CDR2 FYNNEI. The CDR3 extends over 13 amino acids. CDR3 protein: CASRPGSDTEAFF. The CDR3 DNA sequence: TGTGCCAGCAGGCCAGGGAGCGACACTGAAGCTTTCTTT.

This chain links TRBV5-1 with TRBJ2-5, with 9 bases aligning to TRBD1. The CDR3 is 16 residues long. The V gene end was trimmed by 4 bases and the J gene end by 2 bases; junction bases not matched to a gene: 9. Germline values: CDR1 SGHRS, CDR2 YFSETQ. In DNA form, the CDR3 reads TGCGCCAGCAGCGCCGGACAGGGGAAGGGTCAAGAGACCCAGTACTTC. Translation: CASSAGQGKGQETQYF.

The CDR3 nucleotides read TGTGCCAGCAGCTTCGGGAGAGGACTAAATCAGCCCCAGCATTTT. It yields the protein CASSFGRGLNQPQHF. V is TRBV7-8 and J is TRBJ1-5, with unresolved D. From germline, CDR1 is SGHVS and CDR2 FQNEAQ. The germline V and J ends were trimmed by 3 bases and 4 bases, with 13 bases remaining between them. CDR3 length: 15 amino acids. Together with reference TRBV7-8 and TRBJ1-5, the CDR3 gives the full variable domain: GAGVSQSPRYKVAKRGQDVALRCDPISGHVSLFWYQQALGQGPEFLTYFQNEAQLDKSGLPSDRFFAERPEGSVSTLKIQRTQQEDSAVYLCASSFGRGLNQPQHFGDGTRLSIL.